The text below deals with one T cell receptor beta chain. The antigen is not known. Germline V gives CDR1 KGHDR, CDR2 SFDVKD. V was clipped by 9 bases and J by 4 bases; unmatched bases: 13. The CDR3 extends over 15 amino acids. The data derive from a study of response to subunit inactivated influenza vaccine. General study points: The authors proposed limited new T cell recruitment per seasonal influenza vaccination.

From the RT-PCR reads, TCRdb called clonotypes with MiXCR, one entry per CDR3 protein. This sample yields 400,000 to 550,000 distinct CDR3 sequences, of which about 25% are seen a single time; 1.5% to 2% belongs to the top ten. Specimen: CD4+ T cells sorted from PBMCs, collected approximately 5 days after vaccination. V is TRBV24-1 and J is TRBJ2-5; 7 nucleotides align to TRBD1. This TCR derives from a man aged 45-65 years who received an inactivated influenza vaccine. DNA for the CDR3: TGTGCCACCGGGGAAGAGGGGGCATTAGGAGAGACCCAGTACTTC. Translation: CATGEEGALGETQYF.